Following are 20 T cell receptor beta chains from one sample sequenced in a study of patients and donors after allogeneic stem cell transplantation. TCRdb processed the RT-PCR reads anew with MiXCR; each CDR3 protein has one entry. The sample lists about 960,000 distinct CDR3 sequences, around 17% occurring once. Sequencing was performed on blood, either unsorted or a sorted T cell fraction (not recorded which). The source is a human donor who was either an allogeneic HSCT recipient or a stem cell or donor lymphocyte infusion donor (not recorded which). It is not recorded whose cells these are; they may come from a transplant donor.

The V and J genes are TRBV12-3 or TRBV12-4 and TRBJ1-6, with 8 nucleotides matching TRBD1. The CDR3 runs to 15 residues. Unmatched junction bases numbered 7, after V lost 5 bases and J lost 7 bases. The CDR3 DNA is TGTGCCAGCAGTCCGCAGGGGGCTGGAAATTCACCCCTCCACTTT. Protein: CASSPQGAGNSPLHF.

V is TRBV9 and J is TRBJ2-2; 9 bases are a match to TRBD2. In germline, CDR1 is SGDLS, CDR2 YYNGEE. This CDR3 contains 17 residues. V trimming: 3 bases; J trimming: 6 bases; junction bases outside the gene matches: 12. CDR3: CASSGPHSGGKPGELFF. The CDR3 DNA follows: TGTGCCAGCAGCGGACCCCATAGCGGGGGCAAGCCCGGGGAGCTGTTTTTT.

The V gene is TRBV6-1, the J gene TRBJ1-2, with D perhaps matching TRBD1 (6 bases). The V end lost 5 bases, the J end lost 3 bases, and 13 bases lay between the germline ends. The CDR3 has 14 amino acids. The germline V gene encodes CDR1 MNHNS and CDR2 SASEGT. The CDR3, as DNA: TGTGCCAGCAGTAGGGGGAAGTTGTACTATGGCTACACCTTC. As protein: CASSRGKLYYGYTF.

V gene TRBV6-2 or TRBV6-3 combines with J gene TRBJ2-1, with TRBD2 identical over 11 bases. The V gene end was trimmed by 7 bases and the J gene end by 5 bases; junction bases not matched to a gene: 4. The CDR3 length is 14 residues. Germline V gene data show CDR1 as MNHEY and CDR2 as SVGEGT. This chain's CDR3 is CASISLAGDNEQFF. For the CDR3, the DNA is TGTGCCAGCATTTCACTAGCGGGGGACAATGAGCAGTTCTTC.

The V gene is TRBV2, the J gene TRBJ2-1; either TRBD1 or TRBD2 may fit D (6 bases each). The V gene's germline CDR1 is SNHLY and CDR2 FYNNEI. Trimming shortened V by 3 bases and J by 2 bases, and 11 bases separated the two germline ends. The CDR3 is 15 amino acids. CDR3 amino acids: CASSDRGVPYNEQFF. DNA for the CDR3: TGTGCCAGCAGTGATAGGGGGGTTCCCTACAATGAGCAGTTCTTC.

The J gene is TRBJ2-7, the V gene TRBV29-1; tentatively, D is TRBD1 or TRBD2 (5 bases each). The CDR3 covers 15 residues. Per germline, CDR1 SQVTM and CDR2 ANQGSEA. V was trimmed by 0 bases and J by 0 bases, leaving 12 bases between them. This chain's CDR3 is CSVEDRGDPSYEQYF. CDR3 in DNA: TGCAGCGTTGAAGATCGAGGGGACCCCTCCTACGAGCAGTACTTC.

J is TRBJ1-1 and V is TRBV6-2 or TRBV6-3; D gene uncertain. Trimming took off 0 bases at V and 1 base at J, with 9 bases between the two ends. CDR3 size: 15 residues. Looked up from germline, CDR1 is MNHEY and CDR2 is SVGEGT. The CDR3 region has the DNA TGTGCCAGCAGTTACTCCTGGTTAGCGAACACTGAAGCTTTCTTT. Its protein is CASSYSWLANTEAFF.

This clonotype was observed at least ten times. The V call is TRBV10-3, the J call TRBJ1-1, with TRBD1 identical over 7 bases. Germline-derived CDR1 and CDR2 are ENHRY and SYGVKD. The length of the CDR3 is 13 residues. Trimming removed 6 bases from V and 3 bases from J; junction bases left unmatched: 4. CDR3 protein: CAISDREYTEAFF. CDR3 coding DNA: TGTGCCATCAGCGACAGGGAATACACTGAAGCTTTCTTT.

The CDR3 DNA is TGTGCCAGCAGCTTAGGGACAGCCAACTACGAGCAGTACTTC. Its protein is CASSLGTANYEQYF. The chain couples TRBV7-2 to TRBJ2-7; perhaps TRBD1 as D (6 bases). The CDR3 has 14 amino acids. Looked up from germline, CDR1 is SGHTA and CDR2 is FQGNSA. The ends were cut back, 1 base at V and 3 bases at J, with 10 bases in the middle.

This chain joins TRBV5-1 and TRBJ2-5; 7 bases map to TRBD1. This CDR3 spans 15 amino acids. The V gene's germline CDR1 is SGHRS and CDR2 YFSETQ. V lost 0 bases, J lost 0 bases, and 2 bases stayed unmatched. The CDR3: CASSLGDRYQETQYF. The CDR3 DNA sequence: TGCGCCAGCAGCTTGGGGGACAGATACCAAGAGACCCAGTACTTC.

A few counts support this clonotype. The V and J genes are TRBV12-3 or TRBV12-4 and TRBJ2-7; 7 positions agree with TRBD2. The CDR3 length is 14 residues. With 1 base clipped from V and 3 bases from J, the junction kept 3 bases outside the gene matches. CDR3 sequence: CASSLGGRVYEQYF. CDR3 in DNA: TGTGCCAGCAGTTTAGGCGGGAGAGTCTACGAGCAGTACTTC.

CDR3 bases: TGTGCCAGCAGCCACACGACAGGGGGAAACACCATATATTTT. Protein sequence: CASSHTTGGNTIYF. The chain joins TRBV4-2 to TRBJ1-3; the match to TRBD1 covers 7 bases. The junction had 3 bases not matched to a gene; V was cut back by 3 bases and J by 4 bases. CDR1 and CDR2 (germline): LGHNA, YNFKEQ. The CDR3 runs to 14 residues.

This clonotype was counted a few times. The chain links TRBV10-3 to TRBJ2-7; a weak D match, TRBD1 (6 bases). The germline V gene encodes CDR1 ENHRY and CDR2 SYGVKD. The CDR3 has 16 residues. The V end was cut by 4 bases, the J end by 5 bases, with 21 bases between. Written as DNA, the CDR3 is TGTGCCATCAGTGGGGGAACAGGGAACGTAGGCCACGAGCAGTACTTC. Its protein is CAISGGTGNVGHEQYF.

V usage is TRBV5-1 and J usage is TRBJ2-1; 7 nucleotides match TRBD1. Germline V gene sequence: CDR1 SGHRS, CDR2 YFSETQ. The V gene end was trimmed by 4 bases and the J gene end by 6 bases; junction bases not matched to a gene: 10. This CDR3 is 15 amino acids long. The CDR3 reads CASSQRGQEINEQFF. Written as DNA, the CDR3 is TGCGCCAGCAGCCAACGAGGACAGGAAATCAATGAGCAGTTCTTC.

In this sample, this clonotype turned up a few times. At one end, the junction sequence differs from germline, possibly due to a read error. The chain carries TRBV30 and TRBJ2-7; 8 bases fit TRBD1. Germline-derived CDR1 and CDR2 are GTSNPN and SVGIG (reference sequence). The CDR3 is 11 amino acids. CDR3 sequence (DNA): TGTGCCTGGACGGACAGGGACGAGCAGTATTTC. Translated: CAWTDRDEQYF.

This clonotype showed up many times. An end of the junction does not agree with germline; a read error may underlie this. J is TRBJ1-2 and V is TRBV4-1; TRBD1 is a possible D gene (6 bases). CDR3 size: 13 residues. CDR1 MGHRA and CDR2 YSYEKL come from the germline V gene. CDR3 nucleotides: TGTGCCAGCAGCCAACAGGGTAACTATGGCTACACCTTC. Protein: CASSQQGNYGYTF.

This clonotype came up a few times. The chain has TRBV5-1 and TRBJ1-5, with D tentatively TRBD1 (5 bases). The CDR3 extends over 15 amino acids. The V end lost 1 base, the J end lost 1 base, and 9 bases lay between the germline ends. Looked up from germline, CDR1 is SGHRS and CDR2 is YFSETQ. CDR3 DNA: TGCGCCAGCAGCTTGCTGGGGGACAGCAATCAGCCCCAGCATTTT. Residues: CASSLLGDSNQPQHF.

The chain is built from TRBV20-1 and TRBJ2-1, with TRBD2 matching over 12 bases. V lost 0 bases, J lost 4 bases, and 10 bases stayed unmatched. The germline V gene has CDR1 DFQATT and CDR2 SNEGSKA (reference sequence). There are 18 residues in the CDR3. Here the CDR3 DNA reads TGCAGTGCTAGAGATAAGCTGCGGGGGACTAGCGGGTACAATGAGCAGTTCTTC. Residues: CSARDKLRGTSGYNEQFF.

The V and J genes are TRBV20-1 and TRBJ2-5; D unclear. The CDR3 extends over 14 amino acids. Germline V gene sequence: CDR1 DFQATT, CDR2 SNEGSKA (reference sequence). Trimming removed 1 base at V and 9 bases at J, with 18 bases between. CDR3 coding DNA: TGCAGTGCTAGAGCGGTAAACAGCAATGCCGCCCAGTACTTC. This encodes CSARAVNSNAAQYF.

The chain has TRBV5-1 and TRBJ2-1; tentative D call: TRBD1 (6 bases). The CDR3 has 14 residues. V lost 4 bases and J 5 bases, leaving 13 bases between the germline ends. Germline V gene data show CDR1 as SGHRS and CDR2 as YFSETQ. The CDR3 DNA follows: TGCGCCAGCAGCCCGGGGACAAACGACAATGAGCAGTTCTTC. Translated: CASSPGTNDNEQFF.